This T cell receptor (beta chain) was found in a study of blood T cell repertoires in COVID-19. Using immunoSEQ multiplex PCR, the repertoire was profiled, and TCRdb retains in-frame clones only, with some absent. This sample has 70,000 to 100,000 clones, with 80% to 90% found just once. The junction had 10 bases not matched to a gene; V was cut back by 3 bases and J by 2 bases. There are 17 residues in the CDR3. Germline V gives CDR1 MGHRA, CDR2 YSYEKL. This TCR came from a woman of 80 years or more with acute or convalescent COVID-19. J is TRBJ1-5 and V is TRBV4-1, with 7 bases fitting TRBD1. The sample consisted of peripheral blood. This CDR3 is CASSQERQGTRNQPQHF. The DNA for the CDR3 is TGCGCCAGCAGCCAGGAAAGACAGGGTACCCGCAATCAGCCCCAGCATTTT.